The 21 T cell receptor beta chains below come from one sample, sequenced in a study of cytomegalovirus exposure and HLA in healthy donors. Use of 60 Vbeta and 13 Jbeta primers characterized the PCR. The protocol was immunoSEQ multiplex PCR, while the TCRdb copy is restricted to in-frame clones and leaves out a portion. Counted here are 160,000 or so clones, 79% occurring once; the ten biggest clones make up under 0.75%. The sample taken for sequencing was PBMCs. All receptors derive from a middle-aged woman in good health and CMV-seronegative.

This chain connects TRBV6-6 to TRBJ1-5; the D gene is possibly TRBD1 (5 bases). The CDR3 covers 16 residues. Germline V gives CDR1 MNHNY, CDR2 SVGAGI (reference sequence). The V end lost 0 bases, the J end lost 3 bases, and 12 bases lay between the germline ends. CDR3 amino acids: CASSYSGAHLNQPQHF. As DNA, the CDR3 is TGTGCCAGCAGTTACTCAGGGGCCCACCTCAATCAGCCCCAGCATTTT.

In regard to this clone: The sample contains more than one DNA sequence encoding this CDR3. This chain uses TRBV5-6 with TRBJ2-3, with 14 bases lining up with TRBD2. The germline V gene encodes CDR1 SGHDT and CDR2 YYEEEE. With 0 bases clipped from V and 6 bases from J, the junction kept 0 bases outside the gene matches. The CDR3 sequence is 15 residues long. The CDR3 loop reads CASSLGLAGGDTQYF. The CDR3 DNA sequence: TGTGCCAGCAGCTTGGGACTAGCGGGAGGGGATACGCAGTATTTT. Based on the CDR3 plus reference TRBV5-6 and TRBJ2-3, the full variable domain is DAGVTQSPTHLIKTRGQQVTLRCSPKSGHDTVSWYQQALGQGPQFIFQYYEEEERQRGNFPDRFSGHQFPNYSSELNVNALLLGDSALYLCASSLGLAGGDTQYFGPGTRLTVL.

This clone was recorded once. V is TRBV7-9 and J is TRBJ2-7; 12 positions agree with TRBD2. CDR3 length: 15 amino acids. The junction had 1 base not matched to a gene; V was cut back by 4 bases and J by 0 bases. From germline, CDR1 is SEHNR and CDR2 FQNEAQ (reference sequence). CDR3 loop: CASSSTSGSSYEQYF. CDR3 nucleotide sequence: TGTGCCAGCAGCTCGACTAGCGGGAGCTCCTACGAGCAGTACTTC.

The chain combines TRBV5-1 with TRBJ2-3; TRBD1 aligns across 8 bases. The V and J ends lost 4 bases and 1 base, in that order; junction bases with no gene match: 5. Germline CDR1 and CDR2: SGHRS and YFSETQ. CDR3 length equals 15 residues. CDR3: CASSTGTGRTDTQYF. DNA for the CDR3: TGCGCCAGCAGCACCGGGACAGGTCGCACAGATACGCAGTATTTT.

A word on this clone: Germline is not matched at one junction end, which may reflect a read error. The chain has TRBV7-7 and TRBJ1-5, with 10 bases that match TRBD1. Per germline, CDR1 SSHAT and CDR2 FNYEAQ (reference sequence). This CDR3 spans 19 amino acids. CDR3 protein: CASSLETGGDSFPNQPQHF. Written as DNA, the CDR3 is TGTGCTAGCAGCTTAGAGACAGGGGGCGATTCTTTCCCCAATCAGCCCCAGCATTTT.

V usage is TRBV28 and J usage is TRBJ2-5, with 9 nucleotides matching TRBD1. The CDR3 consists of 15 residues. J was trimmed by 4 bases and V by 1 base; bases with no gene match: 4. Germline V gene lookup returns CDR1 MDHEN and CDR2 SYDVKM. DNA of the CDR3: TGTGCCAGCAGTTTATTACTGACAGGGGGAGAGACCCAGTACTTC. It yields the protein CASSLLLTGGETQYF.

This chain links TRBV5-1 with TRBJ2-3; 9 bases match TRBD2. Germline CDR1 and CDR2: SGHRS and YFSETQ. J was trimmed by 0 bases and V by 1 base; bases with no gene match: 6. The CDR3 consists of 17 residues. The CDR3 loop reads CASSLSSRGGSTDTQYF. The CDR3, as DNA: TGCGCCAGCAGCTTGTCGTCGCGGGGGGGTAGCACAGATACGCAGTATTTT.

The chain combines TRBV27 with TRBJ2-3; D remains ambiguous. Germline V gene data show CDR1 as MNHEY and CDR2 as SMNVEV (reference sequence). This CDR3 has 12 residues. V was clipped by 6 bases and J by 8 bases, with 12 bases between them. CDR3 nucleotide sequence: TGTGCCAGCAGGCCCTATCTCGGTACGCAGTATTTT. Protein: CASRPYLGTQYF.

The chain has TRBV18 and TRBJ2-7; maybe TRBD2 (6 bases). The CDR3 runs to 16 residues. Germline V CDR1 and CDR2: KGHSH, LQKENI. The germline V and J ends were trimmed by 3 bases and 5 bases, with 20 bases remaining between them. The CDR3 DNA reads TGTGCCAGCTCACCCCGGGCGGTCGGGAGTAGCAACGAGCAGTACTTC. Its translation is CASSPRAVGSSNEQYF. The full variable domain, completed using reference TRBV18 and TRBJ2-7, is NAGVMQNPRHLVRRRGQEARLRCSPMKGHSHVYWYRQLPEEGLKFMVYLQKENIIDESGMPKERFSAEFPKEGPSILRIQQVVRGDSAAYFCASSPRAVGSSNEQYFGPGTRLTVT.

CDR3 region: CAWVDRGSGNTIYF. CDR3 nucleotide sequence: TGTGCCTGGGTCGACCGGGGCTCTGGAAACACCATATATTTT. The chain carries TRBV30 and TRBJ1-3; D unclear. CDR1 is GTSNPN, CDR2 SVGIG, per germline (reference sequence). The length of the CDR3 is 14 residues. With 5 bases removed from V and 0 bases from J, the gap between germline ends came to 11 bases. Drawing the rest from reference TRBV30 and TRBJ1-3, the complete variable domain is SQTIHQWPATLVQPVGSPLSLECTVEGTSNPNLYWYRQAAGRGLQLLFYSVGIGQISSEVPQNLSASRPQDRQFILSSKKLLLSDSGFYLCAWVDRGSGNTIYFGEGSWLTVV.

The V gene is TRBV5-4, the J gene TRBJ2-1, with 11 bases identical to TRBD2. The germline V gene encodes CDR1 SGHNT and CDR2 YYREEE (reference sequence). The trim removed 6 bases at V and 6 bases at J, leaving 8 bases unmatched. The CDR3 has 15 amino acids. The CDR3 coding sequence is TGTGCCAGCACCTTAGCGGGAGGGTTTGTCAATGAGCAGTTCTTC. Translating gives CASTLAGGFVNEQFF.

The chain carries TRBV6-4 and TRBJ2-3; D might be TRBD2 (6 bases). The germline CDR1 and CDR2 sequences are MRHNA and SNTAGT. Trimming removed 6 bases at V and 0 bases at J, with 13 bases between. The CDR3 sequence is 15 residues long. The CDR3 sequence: CASRRDSLSTDTQYF. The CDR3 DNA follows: TGTGCCAGCAGAAGGGACTCCCTCAGCACAGATACGCAGTATTTT.

The CDR3 DNA reads as TGTGCCTGGAGTACGGGACAGGGGGGTCACTATGGCTACACCTTC. Amino acid sequence: CAWSTGQGGHYGYTF. The chain employs TRBV30 and TRBJ1-2, with 11 nucleotides matching TRBD1. Per germline, CDR1 GTSNPN and CDR2 SVGIG (reference sequence). The CDR3 has 15 residues. V lost 2 bases and J lost 3; bases outside the gene matches: 5.

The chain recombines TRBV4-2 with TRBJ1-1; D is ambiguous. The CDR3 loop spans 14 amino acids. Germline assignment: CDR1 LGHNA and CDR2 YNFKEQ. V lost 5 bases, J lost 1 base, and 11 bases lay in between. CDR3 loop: CASSSQRGNTEAFF. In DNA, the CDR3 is TGTGCCAGCAGCTCTCAACGGGGGAACACTGAAGCTTTCTTT.

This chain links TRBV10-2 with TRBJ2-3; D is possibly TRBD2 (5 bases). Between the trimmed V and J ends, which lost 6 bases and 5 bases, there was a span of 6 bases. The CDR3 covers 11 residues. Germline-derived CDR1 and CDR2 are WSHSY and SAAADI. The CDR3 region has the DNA TGCGCCAGCAGGAGGGAAGATACGCAGTATTTT. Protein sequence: CASRREDTQYF.

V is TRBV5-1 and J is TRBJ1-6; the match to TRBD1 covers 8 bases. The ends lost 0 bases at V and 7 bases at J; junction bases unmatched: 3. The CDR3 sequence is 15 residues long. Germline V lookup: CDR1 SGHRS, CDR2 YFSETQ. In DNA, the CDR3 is TGCGCCAGCAGCTTGGCGGGACAGGAAAATTCACCCCTCCACTTT. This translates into CASSLAGQENSPLHF.

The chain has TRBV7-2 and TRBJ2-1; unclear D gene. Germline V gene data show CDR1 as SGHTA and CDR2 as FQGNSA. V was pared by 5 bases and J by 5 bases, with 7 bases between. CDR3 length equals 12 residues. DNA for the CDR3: TGTGCCAGCAGCCCACAAGACAATGAGCAGTTCTTC. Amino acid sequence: CASSPQDNEQFF.

CDR3 loop: CASSPGPRGPQHF. As DNA, the CDR3 is TGTGCCAGCTCACCCGGGCCGCGGGGGCCCCAGCATTTT. The chain combines TRBV18 with TRBJ1-5; D is undetermined. Trimming cost V 3 bases and J 9 bases, with 12 bases left between them. The CDR3 spans 13 residues. CDR1 KGHSH and CDR2 LQKENI come from the germline V gene.

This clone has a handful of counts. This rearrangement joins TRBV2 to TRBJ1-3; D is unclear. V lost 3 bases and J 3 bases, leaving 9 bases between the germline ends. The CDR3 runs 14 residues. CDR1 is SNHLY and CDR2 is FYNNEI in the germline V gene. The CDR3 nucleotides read TGTGCCAGCAGTGAGGAGGACTTTGGAAACACCATATATTTT. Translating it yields CASSEEDFGNTIYF.

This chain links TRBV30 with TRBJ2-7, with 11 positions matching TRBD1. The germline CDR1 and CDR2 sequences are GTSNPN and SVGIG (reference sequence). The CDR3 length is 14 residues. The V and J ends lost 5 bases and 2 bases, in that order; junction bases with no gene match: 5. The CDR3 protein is CAWVDRGLTYEQYF. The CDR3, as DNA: TGTGCCTGGGTGGACAGGGGGCTCACCTACGAGCAGTACTTC.

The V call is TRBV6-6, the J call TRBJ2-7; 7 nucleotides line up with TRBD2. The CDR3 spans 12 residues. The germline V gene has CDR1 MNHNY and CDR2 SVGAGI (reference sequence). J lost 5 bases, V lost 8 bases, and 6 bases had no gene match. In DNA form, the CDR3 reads TGTGCCAGCGCGGGAGTAATGAACGAGCAGTACTTC. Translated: CASAGVMNEQYF.